Below are 22 T cell receptor beta chains sequenced from a single sample in a study of molecular identifiers for immune sequencing clone quantification. MiXCR was run by TCRdb on the PCR reads, yielding one entry per CDR3 protein. In the table there are 50,000 or so distinct CDR3 sequences, under 30% of which are singletons. Material: naive CD8+ T cells from blood, with Jurkat cell RNA spiked in. Subset specified: FACS-sorted CD8+CD4-CCR7+CD45RA+ naive T cells. The source is a human donor in good health. Some libraries in this study had Jurkat cell RNA spiked in.

Comments on this clonotype: A much bigger clone sits one base away, suggesting this may be a read error. The V call is TRBV27, the J call TRBJ2-5; D unclear. Germline V gives CDR1 MNHEY, CDR2 SMNVEV (reference sequence). Trimming stripped 0 bases from V and 2 bases from J, with 10 bases between. The CDR3 covers 15 residues. DNA of the CDR3: TGTGCCAGCAGTTTATCGATCCCCCCGCAAGAGACCCAGTACTTC. Protein sequence: CASSLSIPPQETQYF.

This clonotype was recorded at least ten times. The chain carries TRBV2 and TRBJ2-1; 7 bases fit TRBD1. Germline CDR1 and CDR2: SNHLY and FYNNEI. This CDR3 has 13 residues. Unmatched junction bases numbered 9, after V lost 10 bases and J lost 6 bases. The chain's CDR3 is CATRQGRGNEQFF. The CDR3 region has the DNA TGTGCCACCAGACAGGGAAGGGGCAATGAGCAGTTCTTC.

On this clonotype: The junction does not match germline at one end; this may be a read error. The V and J genes are TRBV4-2 and TRBJ2-7, with D possibly TRBD1 on 6 matching bases. Germline-derived CDR1 and CDR2 are LGHNA and YNFKEQ. The CDR3 runs 14 residues. The CDR3 region has the DNA TGTGCCAGCAGCCCTGGGACACTAGGCTACGAGCGGTACTTC. Translating it yields CASSPGTLGYERYF.

The table lists this clonotype with many counts. V gene TRBV4-3 combines with J gene TRBJ2-5; 10 nucleotides agree with TRBD2. The CDR3 loop spans 15 amino acids. Per the germline V gene, CDR1 is LGHNA and CDR2 is YSLEER. V dropped 0 bases and J dropped 8; count of bases not matched to a gene: 6. CDR3 in DNA: TGCGCCAGCAGCCAAGATGAAAGCGGGGGGGCCACCCAGTACTTC. It codes for CASSQDESGGATQYF.

In its sample, this clonotype was seen many times. This rearrangement joins TRBV7-2 to TRBJ2-7; unclear D gene. With 2 bases removed from V and 2 bases from J, the gap between germline ends came to 7 bases. This CDR3 spans 13 amino acids. CDR1 SGHTA and CDR2 FQGNSA come from the germline V gene. CDR3: CASSLLQTYEQYF. The DNA of the CDR3 is TGTGCCAGCAGCTTACTGCAGACCTACGAGCAGTACTTC.

This clonotype has at least ten counts. The chain combines TRBV9 with TRBJ2-3; D remains ambiguous. The V gene's germline CDR1 is SGDLS and CDR2 YYNGEE. Trimming removed 0 bases from V and 0 bases from J, with 8 bases in between. This CDR3 is built from 15 residues. The CDR3 coding sequence is TGTGCCAGCAGCGTAGAGGGAACTAGCACAGATACGCAGTATTTT. This encodes CASSVEGTSTDTQYF.

In this sample, this clonotype turned up many times. The chain uses TRBV12-5 and TRBJ2-7; TRBD2 matches 7 bases. Looked up from germline, CDR1 is LGHNT and CDR2 is FRNRAP. Unmatched junction bases numbered 3, after V lost 4 bases and J lost 0 bases. This CDR3 region has 14 residues. DNA for the CDR3: TGTGCTAGTGGTTCGGGCGGGAGCTCCTACGAGCAGTACTTC. It codes for CASGSGGSSYEQYF.

This chain connects TRBV25-1 to TRBJ2-5, with unresolved D. V lost 6 bases to trimming and J lost 5 bases, with 13 bases between them. From germline, CDR1 is MGHDK and CDR2 SYGVNS. This CDR3 has 13 residues. CDR3 in amino acids: CASRDVYRETQYF. In DNA, the CDR3 is TGTGCCAGCAGGGACGTGTACCGTGAGACCCAGTACTTC. Together with reference TRBV25-1 and TRBJ2-5, the CDR3 gives the full variable domain: EADIYQTPRYLVIGTGKKITLECSQTMGHDKMYWYQQDPGMELHLIHYSYGVNSTEKGDLSSESTVSRIRTEHFPLTLESARPSHTSQYLCASRDVYRETQYFGPGTRLLVL.

A word on this clonotype: A single base separates this from a much larger clone, so it may be a read error. The chain has TRBV2 and TRBJ1-1; D gene ambiguous. Germline V CDR1 and CDR2: SNHLY, FYNNEI. The length of the CDR3 is 13 residues. CDR3 residues: CTSSVWENTEAFF. CDR3 sequence (DNA): TGTACCAGCAGTGTGTGGGAAAACACTGAAGCTTTCTTT.

This clonotype was seen at least ten times. The V call is TRBV12-3 or TRBV12-4, the J call TRBJ1-1; no clear D gene. V shed 6 bases and J shed 3 bases, with 14 bases lying between them. The CDR3 totals 14 residues. The CDR3 region has the DNA TGTGCCAGCAGCCAGGACGGATGGTACACTGAAGCTTTCTTT. Translating it yields CASSQDGWYTEAFF.

This clonotype was counted only a few times. The genes are TRBV6-2 or TRBV6-3 and TRBJ2-2, with D unclear. From germline, CDR1 is MNHEY and CDR2 SVGEGT. CDR3 size: 15 residues. The V end was cut by 3 bases, the J end by 1 base, with 9 bases between. CDR3 DNA: TGTGCCAGCAGTTATGTCACGGGGAACACCGGGGAGCTGTTTTTT. This gives the protein CASSYVTGNTGELFF.

This clonotype was picked up a small number of times. A much larger clone sits a single nucleotide away, making a read error possible. The chain is built from TRBV4-1 and TRBJ1-1; tentatively, D is TRBD1 (5 bases). Germline loops: CDR1 MGHRA, CDR2 YSYEKL. CDR3 length: 15 residues. CDR3 residues: CASSQDVPDISETLF. The CDR3, as DNA: TGCGCCAGCAGCCAAGATGTTCCGGACATCTCCGAAACTCTCTTT.

This clonotype was picked up many times. The V gene is TRBV27, the J gene TRBJ2-7; TRBD2 agrees at 10 bases. Germline loops: CDR1 MNHEY, CDR2 SMNVEV (reference sequence). This CDR3 spans 16 amino acids. V trimming: 5 bases; J trimming: 7 bases; junction bases outside the gene matches: 14. CDR3 in amino acids: CASSPTPSGGSREQYF. DNA for the CDR3: TGTGCCAGCAGTCCTACCCCTAGCGGGGGTTCCCGGGAGCAGTACTTC.

This clonotype was seen ten or more times. The chain couples TRBV9 to TRBJ1-5; tentatively, D is TRBD1 (6 bases). Germline assignment: CDR1 SGDLS and CDR2 YYNGEE. V lost 0 bases and J 3 bases, leaving 10 bases between the germline ends. CDR3 size: 15 residues. This chain's CDR3 is CASSVGTEYNQPQHF. The CDR3 nucleotides are TGTGCCAGCAGCGTAGGGACAGAGTACAATCAGCCCCAGCATTTT. Full variable domain (rest looked up from reference TRBV9 and TRBJ1-5): DSGVTQTPKHLITATGQRVTLRCSPRSGDLSVYWYQQSLDQGLQFLIQYYNGEERAKGNILERFSAQQFPDLHSELNLSSLELGDSALYFCASSVGTEYNQPQHFGDGTRLSIL.

The rearrangement links TRBV11-2 to TRBJ2-7, with 7 positions matching TRBD2. The junction had 10 bases not matched to a gene; V was cut back by 5 bases and J by 3 bases. The CDR3 extends over 15 amino acids. Germline-derived CDR1 and CDR2 are SGHAT and FQNNGV. The CDR3 protein is CASSPGRAGSYEQYF. The CDR3 DNA sequence: TGTGCCAGCAGCCCAGGACGAGCGGGAAGCTACGAGCAGTACTTC.

In this sample, this clonotype turned up many times. CDR3 sequence: CASSQQFGTGNTEAFF. The CDR3 nucleotides are TGTGCCAGCAGCCAACAATTCGGGACAGGTAACACTGAAGCTTTCTTT. The rearrangement joins TRBV14 to TRBJ1-1; 8 bases align to TRBD1. This CDR3 has 16 amino acids. Germline CDR1 reads SGHDN; CDR2 reads FVKESK. The V and J ends lost 2 bases and 2 bases, in that order; junction bases with no gene match: 7. The variable domain in full, with the rest retrieved from reference TRBV14 and TRBJ1-1, is EAGVTQFPSHSVIEKGQTVTLRCDPISGHDNLYWYRRVMGKEIKFLLHFVKESKQDESGMPNNRFLAERTGGTYSTLKVQPAELEDSGVYFCASSQQFGTGNTEAFFGQGTRLTVV.

This clonotype was detected ten times or more. V and J are TRBV6-5 and TRBJ2-7; 11 positions agree with TRBD1. The CDR3 is 15 residues long. The germline V gene has CDR1 MNHEY and CDR2 SVGAGI. Losses at the gene ends were 0 bases for V and 3 bases for J; bases not matched to a gene: 1. CDR3 amino acids: CASSYSGQGGYEQYF. In nucleotides, the CDR3 is TGTGCCAGCAGTTACTCGGGACAGGGGGGCTACGAGCAGTACTTC.

This clonotype has ten or more counts. This sequence joins TRBV24-1 and TRBJ2-2; D unresolved. The CDR3 extends over 12 amino acids. Trimming removed 5 bases at V and 5 bases at J, with 5 bases between. Germline CDR1 KGHDR, CDR2 SFDVKD. The CDR3 nucleotides are TGTGCCACCAGTGGGGTAACCGGGGAGCTGTTTTTT. Protein: CATSGVTGELFF.

This clonotype was seen at least ten times. V gene TRBV23-1 combines with J gene TRBJ2-3; 7 nucleotides agree with TRBD1. TRBV23-1 is known as an ORF, though its function is uncertain. The CDR3 spans 16 residues. V trimming: 3 bases; J trimming: 1 base; junction bases outside the gene matches: 7. CDR3 sequence: CASSHRRQGRTDTQYF. Here the CDR3 DNA reads TGCGCCAGCAGTCACCGCCGACAGGGTCGCACAGATACGCAGTATTTT.

This clonotype appeared many times. V and J are TRBV7-9 and TRBJ1-4; the D is unclear. This CDR3 spans 11 amino acids. With 8 bases removed from V and 3 bases from J, the gap between germline ends came to 4 bases. CDR1 SEHNR and CDR2 FQNEAQ come from the germline V gene (reference sequence). The CDR3 region has the DNA TGTGCCAGCTCAGCTAATGAAAAACTGTTTTTT. It specifies CASSANEKLFF.

Concerning this clonotype itself: The junction shows a germline mismatch at one end, possibly a read error. The chain recombines TRBV27 with TRBJ2-1; 7 bases are a match to TRBD2. The CDR3 is 14 amino acids. Germline values: CDR1 MNHEY, CDR2 SMNVEV (reference sequence). The CDR3: CATSGLPRYDEQFF. Here the CDR3 DNA reads TGTGCCACCTCGGGACTACCGCGCTACGATGAGCAGTTCTTC.

A note on this clonotype: This may stem from a read error, because a much larger clone lies one nucleotide away. V and J are TRBV2 and TRBJ1-1; D is uncertain. V shed 6 bases and J shed 5 bases, with 19 bases lying between them. Germline values: CDR1 SNHLY, CDR2 FYNNEI. This CDR3 has 15 amino acids. The CDR3 loop reads CASSLGRNPGTEAFF. The CDR3 DNA reads as TGTGCCAGCAGCCTAGGACGGAACCCGGGTACTGAAGCTTTCTTT.